Sequencing of this T cell receptor beta chain was carried out in a study of blood T cells in healthy people across ages. On the study more broadly: Every two T cells gave about one barcoded beta molecule via template switching. Study findings and constraints: One million T cells yielded diversity estimates that were considered underestimates. Expanded clonotype shifts may have been confounded, as the donors had an unknown CMV status.

Sample-barcoded 5' priming and a J-beta primer mix drove a second PCR of roughly 7 to 11 cycles. A single record per CDR3 protein comes from TCRdb applying MiXCR to the 5' RACE reads. The table has 650,000 to 1,000,000 distinct CDR3 sequences, about 46% seen once. PBMCs numbering at least 6.5 million were isolated per sample. The CDR3 is made up of 15 amino acids. Germline CDR1 reads DFQATT; CDR2 reads SNEGSKA (reference sequence). The J segment lost 5 bases and the V segment lost 6 bases, leaving 11 bases of the junction unmatched. This clonotype was observed at least ten times. Its antigen is undetermined.

Sequenced material: blood. This sequence originates from an elderly man in good health. The rearrangement links TRBV20-1 to TRBJ2-7; TRBD2 agrees at 12 bases. CDR3 loop: CSAQPGLAGSHEQYF. The CDR3 nucleotides are TGCAGTGCACAACCCGGACTAGCGGGATCCCACGAGCAGTACTTC.